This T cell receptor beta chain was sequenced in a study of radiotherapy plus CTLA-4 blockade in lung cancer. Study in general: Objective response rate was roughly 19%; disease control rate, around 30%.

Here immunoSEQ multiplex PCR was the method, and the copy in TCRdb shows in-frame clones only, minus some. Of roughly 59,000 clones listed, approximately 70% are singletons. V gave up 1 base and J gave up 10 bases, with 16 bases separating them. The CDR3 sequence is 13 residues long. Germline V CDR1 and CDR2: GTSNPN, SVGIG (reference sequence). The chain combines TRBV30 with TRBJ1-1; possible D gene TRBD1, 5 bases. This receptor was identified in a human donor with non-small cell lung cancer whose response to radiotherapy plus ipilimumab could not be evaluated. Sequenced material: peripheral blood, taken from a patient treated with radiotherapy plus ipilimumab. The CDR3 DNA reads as TGTGCCTGGAGTGGGGGCCGTGGGAGGGGAGCTTTCTTT. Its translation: CAWSGGRGRGAFF.